Presented here are 9 T cell receptor beta chains from one specimen sequenced in a study of blood T cell repertoires in COVID-19. The assay was immunoSEQ multiplex PCR, and TCRdb's table has in-frame clones only and misses some. The repertoire consists of some 420,000 clones, with more than 80% occurring once and the leading ten covering 1% to 1.3%. The sequenced sample was PBMCs or T cells enriched from blood (not recorded which). Receptors originate from a man younger than 45 who had recovered from COVID-19.

The rearrangement links TRBV7-2 to TRBJ2-7; 10 nucleotides match TRBD1. Germline CDR1 SGHTA, CDR2 FQGNSA. CDR3 length equals 14 residues. Trimming cost V 4 bases and J 4 bases; bases outside gene matches: 4. The CDR3 DNA reads TGTGCCAGCAGCTCGGACAGGGGGAGATACGAGCAGTACTTC. Its protein product is CASSSDRGRYEQYF.

This chain connects TRBV18 to TRBJ2-5, with D perhaps matching TRBD1 (5 bases). This CDR3 comprises 14 residues. Germline CDR1 is KGHSH and CDR2 is LQKENI. With 3 bases removed from V and 2 bases from J, the gap between germline ends came to 10 bases. CDR3 coding DNA: TGTGCCAGCTCACCCCGGACACAACAAGAGACCCAGTACTTC. Its protein is CASSPRTQQETQYF.

This clone occurred once. The V and J genes are TRBV9 and TRBJ1-1, with D hard to call. Trimming left V 4 bases short and J 1 base short, with 8 bases between. The CDR3 length is 13 residues. Per germline, CDR1 SGDLS and CDR2 YYNGEE. The CDR3: CASSPRRNTEAFF. CDR3 nucleotide sequence: TGTGCCAGCAGCCCGAGGAGGAACACTGAAGCTTTCTTT.

This chain uses TRBV4-1 with TRBJ1-3; 7 bases map to TRBD1. This CDR3 has 19 amino acids. J lost 2 bases, V lost 4 bases, and 17 bases had no gene match. Germline CDR1 reads MGHRA; CDR2 reads YSYEKL. CDR3 DNA: TGCGCCAGCAGCCTAAACATCCTCGACATCAGGGGGACTGGAAACACCATATATTTT. Translating gives CASSLNILDIRGTGNTIYF.

The V and J genes are TRBV28 and TRBJ1-6; the match to TRBD1 covers 9 bases. In germline, CDR1 is MDHEN, CDR2 SYDVKM. Unmatched junction bases numbered 4, after V lost 8 bases and J lost 11 bases. The CDR3 runs to 12 residues. The CDR3 DNA is TGTGCCAGCGGTACAGGGGGCGCACCCCTCCACTTT. Amino acid sequence: CASGTGGAPLHF. Full variable domain (rest looked up from reference TRBV28 and TRBJ1-6): DVKVTQSSRYLVKRTGEKVFLECVQDMDHENMFWYRQDPGLGLRLIYFSYDVKMKEKGDIPEGYSVSREKKERFSLILESASTNQTSMYLCASGTGGAPLHFGNGTRLTVT.

This chain links TRBV4-1 with TRBJ2-7, with 10 bases that match TRBD2. The trim removed 1 base at V and 2 bases at J, leaving 8 bases unmatched. The CDR3 extends over 17 amino acids. Germline CDR1 reads MGHRA; CDR2 reads YSYEKL. CDR3 coding DNA: TGCGCCAGCAGCCAAGTTTTGAAGCGGGAGGGGACCTACGAGCAGTACTTC. It is translated as CASSQVLKREGTYEQYF.

CDR3 residues: CASSMTEESTEAFF. In nucleotides, the CDR3 is TGTGCCAGTAGTATGACGGAGGAATCCACTGAAGCTTTCTTT. The J gene is TRBJ1-1, the V gene TRBV19; no reliable D call. Germline values: CDR1 LNHDA, CDR2 SQIVND (reference sequence). The germline V and J ends were trimmed by 3 bases and 4 bases, with 12 bases remaining between them. The CDR3 is 14 amino acids.

Only one count was recorded for this clone. The V and J genes are TRBV7-9 and TRBJ2-1; 8 bases map to TRBD1. With 4 bases clipped from V and 6 bases from J, the junction kept 8 bases outside the gene matches. The CDR3 has 15 residues. Germline assignment: CDR1 SEHNR and CDR2 FQNEAQ (reference sequence). DNA for the CDR3: TGTGCCAGCAGCTGGGGACAGGAAAGAGGCAATGAGCAGTTCTTC. Amino acids: CASSWGQERGNEQFF.

The chain carries TRBV29-1 and TRBJ1-1; D unclear. With 7 bases removed from V and 4 bases from J, the gap between germline ends came to 16 bases. This CDR3 contains 13 residues. From germline, CDR1 is SQVTM and CDR2 ANQGSEA. The CDR3 DNA reads TGCAGCGCTCAGTCGGACTTTTTCACTGAAGCTTTCTTT. Encoded protein: CSAQSDFFTEAFF.